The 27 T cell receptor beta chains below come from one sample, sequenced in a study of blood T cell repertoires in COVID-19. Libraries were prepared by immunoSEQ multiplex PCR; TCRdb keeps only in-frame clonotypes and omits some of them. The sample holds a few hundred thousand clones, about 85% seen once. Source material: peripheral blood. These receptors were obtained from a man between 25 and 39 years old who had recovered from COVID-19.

CDR3 region: CASSPGSYNEQFF. In nucleotides, the CDR3 is TGTGCCAGCAGTCCTGGGAGTTACAATGAGCAGTTCTTC. V gene TRBV5-8 combines with J gene TRBJ2-1, with TRBD2 as a possible D gene (5 bases). The CDR3 contains 13 residues. V lost 5 bases, J lost 4 bases, and 10 bases lay in between. Germline V gives CDR1 SGHTS, CDR2 YDEGEE.

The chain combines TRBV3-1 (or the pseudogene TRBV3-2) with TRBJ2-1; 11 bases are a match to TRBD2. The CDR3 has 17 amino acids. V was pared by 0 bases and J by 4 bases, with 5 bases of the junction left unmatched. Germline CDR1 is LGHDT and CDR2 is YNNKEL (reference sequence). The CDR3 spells CASSQEYSGGAYNEQFF. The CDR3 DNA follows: TGTGCCAGCAGCCAAGAATATAGCGGGGGGGCTTACAATGAGCAGTTCTTC.

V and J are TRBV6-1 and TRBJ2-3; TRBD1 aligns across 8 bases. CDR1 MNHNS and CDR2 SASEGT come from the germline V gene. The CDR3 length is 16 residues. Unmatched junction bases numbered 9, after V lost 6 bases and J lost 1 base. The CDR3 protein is CASSETTGAGTDTQYF. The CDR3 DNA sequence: TGTGCCAGCAGCGAAACGACAGGGGCTGGCACAGATACGCAGTATTTT.

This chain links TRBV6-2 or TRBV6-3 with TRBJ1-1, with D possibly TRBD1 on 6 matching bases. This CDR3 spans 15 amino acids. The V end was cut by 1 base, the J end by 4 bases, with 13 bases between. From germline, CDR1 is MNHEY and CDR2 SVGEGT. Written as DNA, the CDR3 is TGTGCCAGCAGTTACTACAGGGATCCTAGCACTGAAGCTTTCTTT. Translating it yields CASSYYRDPSTEAFF.

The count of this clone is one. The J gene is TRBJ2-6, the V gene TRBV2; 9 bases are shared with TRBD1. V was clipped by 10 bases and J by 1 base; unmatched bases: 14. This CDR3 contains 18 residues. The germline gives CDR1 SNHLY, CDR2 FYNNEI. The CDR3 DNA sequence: TGTGCCACACCGACCGGGACAGGGAGGCGTTCTGGGGCCAACGTCCTGACTTTC. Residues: CATPTGTGRRSGANVLTF.

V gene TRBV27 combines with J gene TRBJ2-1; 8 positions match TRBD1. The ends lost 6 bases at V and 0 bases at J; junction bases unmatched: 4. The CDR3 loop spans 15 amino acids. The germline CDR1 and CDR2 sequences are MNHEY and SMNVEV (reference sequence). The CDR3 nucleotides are TGTGCCAGCAGATCTGGACAGGGCTCCTACAATGAGCAGTTCTTC. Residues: CASRSGQGSYNEQFF.

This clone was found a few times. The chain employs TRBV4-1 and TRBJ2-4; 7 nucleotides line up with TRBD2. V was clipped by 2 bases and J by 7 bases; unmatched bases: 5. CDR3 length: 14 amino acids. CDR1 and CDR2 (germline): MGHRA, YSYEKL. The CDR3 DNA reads TGCGCCAGCAGCCAAAGCGGGGCCCCTAACATTCAGTACTTC. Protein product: CASSQSGAPNIQYF.

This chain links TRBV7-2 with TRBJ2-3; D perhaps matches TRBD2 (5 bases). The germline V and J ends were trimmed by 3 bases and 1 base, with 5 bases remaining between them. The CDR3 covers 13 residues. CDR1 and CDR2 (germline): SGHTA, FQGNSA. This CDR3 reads CASSLGGTDTQYF. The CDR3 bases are TGTGCCAGCAGCTTGGGAGGCACAGATACGCAGTATTTT.

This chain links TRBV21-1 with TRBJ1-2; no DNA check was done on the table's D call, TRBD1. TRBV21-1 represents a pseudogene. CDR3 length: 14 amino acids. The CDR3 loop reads CASSSDRVSRGYTF. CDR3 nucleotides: TGTGCCAGCAGCTCGGACAGGGTCTCGCGCGGCTACACCTTC.

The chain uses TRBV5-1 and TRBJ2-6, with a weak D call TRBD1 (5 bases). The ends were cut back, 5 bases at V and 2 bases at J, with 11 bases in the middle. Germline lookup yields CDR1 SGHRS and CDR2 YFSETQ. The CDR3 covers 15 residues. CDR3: CASSFQGTGANVLTF. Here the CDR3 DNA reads TGCGCCAGCAGTTTCCAGGGCACTGGGGCCAACGTCCTGACTTTC.

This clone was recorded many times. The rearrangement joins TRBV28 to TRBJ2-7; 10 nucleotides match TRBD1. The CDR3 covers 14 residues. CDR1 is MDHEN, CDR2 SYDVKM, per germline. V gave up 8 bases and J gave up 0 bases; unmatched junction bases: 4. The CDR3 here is CASRRTGGSYEQYV. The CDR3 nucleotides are TGTGCCAGCCGGAGGACAGGGGGCTCCTACGAGCAGTACGTC.

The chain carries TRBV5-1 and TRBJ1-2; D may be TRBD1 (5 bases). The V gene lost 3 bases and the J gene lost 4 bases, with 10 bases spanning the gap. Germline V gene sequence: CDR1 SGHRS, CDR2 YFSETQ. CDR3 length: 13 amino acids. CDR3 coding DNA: TGCGCCAGCAGCTATAGACAGTCCTATGGCTACACCTTC. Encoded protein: CASSYRQSYGYTF. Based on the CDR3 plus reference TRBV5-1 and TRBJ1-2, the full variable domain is KAGVTQTPRYLIKTRGQQVTLSCSPISGHRSVSWYQQTPGQGLQFLFEYFSETQRNKGNFPGRFSGRQFSNSRSEMNVSTLELGDSALYLCASSYRQSYGYTFGSGTRLTVV.

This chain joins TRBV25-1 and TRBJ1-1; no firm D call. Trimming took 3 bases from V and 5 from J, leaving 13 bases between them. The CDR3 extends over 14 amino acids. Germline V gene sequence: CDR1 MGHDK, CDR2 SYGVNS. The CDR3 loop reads CASSDPPSVTEAFF. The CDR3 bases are TGTGCCAGCAGTGACCCGCCCAGTGTTACTGAAGCTTTCTTT.

CDR3 DNA: TGTGCCAGCAGCCCGACTGATAACTATGGCTACACCTTC. It is translated as CASSPTDNYGYTF. The gene calls are TRBV12-3 or TRBV12-4 and TRBJ1-2; D unclear. CDR3 length: 13 residues. The germline V and J ends were trimmed by 6 bases and 1 base, with 9 bases remaining between them.

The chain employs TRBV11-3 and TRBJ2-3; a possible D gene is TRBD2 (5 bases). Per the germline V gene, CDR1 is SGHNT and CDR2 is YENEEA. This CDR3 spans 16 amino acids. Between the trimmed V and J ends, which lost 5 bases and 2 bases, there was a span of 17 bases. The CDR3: CASSPGAARDTDTQYF. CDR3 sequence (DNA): TGTGCCAGCAGCCCTGGCGCAGCACGGGACACAGATACGCAGTATTTT.

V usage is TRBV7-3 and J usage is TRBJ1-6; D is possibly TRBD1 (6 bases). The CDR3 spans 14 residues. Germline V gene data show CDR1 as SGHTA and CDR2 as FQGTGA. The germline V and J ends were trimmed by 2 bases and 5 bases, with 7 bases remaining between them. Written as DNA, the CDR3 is TGTGCCAGCAGCTTAGGACAGCATAATTCACCCCTCCACTTT. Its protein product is CASSLGQHNSPLHF.

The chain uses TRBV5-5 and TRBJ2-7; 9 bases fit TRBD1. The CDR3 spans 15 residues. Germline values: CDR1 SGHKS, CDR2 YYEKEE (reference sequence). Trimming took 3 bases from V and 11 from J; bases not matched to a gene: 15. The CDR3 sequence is CASSSVNPGQGSEYV. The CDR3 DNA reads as TGTGCCAGCAGCTCGGTGAACCCGGGACAGGGCTCCGAGTACGTC.

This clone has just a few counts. CDR3 region: CASRAGTGGVWEKLFF. The CDR3 nucleotides read TGTGCCAGCAGAGCCGGGACAGGGGGAGTGTGGGAAAAACTGTTTTTT. The rearrangement uses TRBV2 and TRBJ1-4; TRBD1 aligns across 11 bases. Germline V gene sequence: CDR1 SNHLY, CDR2 FYNNEI. The length of the CDR3 is 16 residues. With V trimmed by 6 bases and J by 8 bases, 11 bases remained unmatched.

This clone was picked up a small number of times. The CDR3 coding sequence is TGTGCCAGCAGCTCACCAGGGGATACGCAGTATTTT. Translating gives CASSSPGDTQYF. The chain links TRBV7-9 to TRBJ2-3; a possible D gene is TRBD1 (5 bases). The germline V and J ends were trimmed by 4 bases and 6 bases, with 8 bases remaining between them. Germline assignment: CDR1 SEHNR and CDR2 FQNEAQ (reference sequence). The CDR3 consists of 12 residues. The full variable domain, completed using reference TRBV7-9 and TRBJ2-3, is DTGVSQNPRHKITKRGQNVTFRCDPISEHNRLYWYRQTLGQGPEFLTYFQNEAQLEKSRLLSDRFSAERPKGSFSTLEIQRTEQGDSAMYLCASSSPGDTQYFGPGTRLTVL.

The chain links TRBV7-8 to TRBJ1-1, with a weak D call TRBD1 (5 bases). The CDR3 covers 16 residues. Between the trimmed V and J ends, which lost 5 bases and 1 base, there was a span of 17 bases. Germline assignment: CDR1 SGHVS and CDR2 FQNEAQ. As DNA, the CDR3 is TGTGCCAGCAGCCCGACCCGAGCAGGGCGGAACACTGAAGCTTTCTTT. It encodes CASSPTRAGRNTEAFF.

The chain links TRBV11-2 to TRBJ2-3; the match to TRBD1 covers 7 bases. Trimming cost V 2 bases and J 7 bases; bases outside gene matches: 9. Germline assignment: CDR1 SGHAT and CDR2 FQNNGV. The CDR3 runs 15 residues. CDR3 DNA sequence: TGTGCCAGCAGCTTATACCGACAGGGCGGCTATACGCAGTATTTT. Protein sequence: CASSLYRQGGYTQYF.

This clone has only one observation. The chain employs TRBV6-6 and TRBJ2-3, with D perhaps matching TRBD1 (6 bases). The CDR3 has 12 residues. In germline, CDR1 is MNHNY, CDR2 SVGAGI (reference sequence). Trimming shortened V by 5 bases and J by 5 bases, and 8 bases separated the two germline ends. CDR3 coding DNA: TGTGCCAGCAGTCTCAGGGGAGATACGCAGTATTTT. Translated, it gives CASSLRGDTQYF.

The CDR3 region has the DNA TGTGCCAGCAGCAAAGAAGTTTCTGAGCAGGGGGCCTACGAGCAGTACGTC. As protein: CASSKEVSEQGAYEQYV. The chain links TRBV21-1 to TRBJ2-7; whether TRBD1, the table's D call, matches the DNA was not checked. TRBV21-1 is given as a pseudogene. The CDR3 extends over 17 amino acids.

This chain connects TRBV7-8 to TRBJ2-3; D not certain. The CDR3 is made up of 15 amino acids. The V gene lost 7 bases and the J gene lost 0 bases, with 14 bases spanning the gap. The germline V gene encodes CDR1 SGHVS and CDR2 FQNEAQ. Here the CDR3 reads CASTQERRSTDTQYF. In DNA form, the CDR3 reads TGTGCCAGCACTCAAGAGCGACGGAGCACAGATACGCAGTATTTT.

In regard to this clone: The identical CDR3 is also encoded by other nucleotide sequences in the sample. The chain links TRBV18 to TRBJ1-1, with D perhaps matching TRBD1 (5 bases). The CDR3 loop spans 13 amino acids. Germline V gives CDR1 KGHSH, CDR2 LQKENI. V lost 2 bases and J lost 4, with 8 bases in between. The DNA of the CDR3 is TGTGCCAGCTCACCATCCGGGGGCACTGAAGCTTTCTTT. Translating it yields CASSPSGGTEAFF.

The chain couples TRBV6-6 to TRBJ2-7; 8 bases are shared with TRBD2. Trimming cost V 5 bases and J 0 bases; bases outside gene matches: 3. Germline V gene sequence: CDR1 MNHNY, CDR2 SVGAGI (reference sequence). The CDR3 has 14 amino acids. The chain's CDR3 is CASSPGGSSYEQYV. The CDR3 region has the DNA TGTGCCAGCAGTCCGGGAGGGAGCTCCTACGAGCAGTACGTC.

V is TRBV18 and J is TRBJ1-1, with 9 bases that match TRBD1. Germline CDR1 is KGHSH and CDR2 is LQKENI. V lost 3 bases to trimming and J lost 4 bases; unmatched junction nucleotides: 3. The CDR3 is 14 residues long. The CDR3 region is CASSPMDRGTEAFF. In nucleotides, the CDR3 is TGTGCCAGCTCACCTATGGACAGGGGCACTGAAGCTTTCTTT.